This T cell receptor beta chain was observed in a study of post-analysis software for immune sequencing data. Germline-derived CDR1 and CDR2 are SGHRS and YFSETQ. V was clipped by 4 bases and J by 8 bases, with 15 bases between them. The length of the CDR3 is 13 residues. TCR beta cDNA libraries included unique molecular identifiers. Using its own MiXCR run on the PCR reads, TCRdb lists one record per CDR3 protein. The sample records a few hundred thousand distinct CDR3 sequences, around 37% being singletons. As concerns this clonotype: Its antigen remains unknown.

Findings and limits, study-wide: Controls showed lower frequencies than patients for five TRBV segments, and TRBV5-6, TRBV5-1 and TRBV20-1 were among these.

Sequencing was carried out using blood. The sequence was collected from a girl between 5 and 17 years old with multiple sclerosis. The rearrangement links TRBV5-1 to TRBJ1-2; D unclear. The CDR3 is CASSPGHGVGYTF. In DNA form, the CDR3 reads TGCGCCAGCAGCCCCGGCCATGGGGTCGGCTACACCTTC.